The present entry profiles one T cell receptor beta chain with its context. This sample was taken from a study of blood T cell repertoires in COVID-19. The CDR3 covers 16 residues. The trim removed 5 bases at V and 3 bases at J, leaving 12 bases unmatched. Germline V gene data show CDR1 as MNHNY and CDR2 as SVGAGI (reference sequence). The protocol was immunoSEQ multiplex PCR, while the TCRdb copy is restricted to in-frame clones and leaves out a portion. The table lists approximately 19,000 clones, roughly 90% of them singletons. The source material was peripheral blood. The receptor comes from a human donor in a cohort sampled during active COVID-19. The chain is built from TRBV6-6 and TRBJ1-2; 7 bases align to TRBD1. The CDR3 nucleotides read TGTGCCAGCAGTCGAGGGGGCCCAAGCGTCGACTATGGCTACACCTTC. Translation: CASSRGGPSVDYGYTF.